This T cell receptor beta chain was profiled in a study of T cells after yellow fever vaccination. Study in general: SMART-Seq v4 Ultra Low Input served to prepare low-cell-number fractions.

The sample holds a few counts of this clonotype. What it binds is unknown. CDR3 length: 11 amino acids. Germline CDR1 is LNHNV and CDR2 is YYDKDF (reference sequence). V lost 8 bases and J lost 5, with 10 bases in between. Generation of TCR cDNA used 5'RACE template switching (which added a universal primer site and UMIs). TCRdb reprocessed the 5' RACE reads via MiXCR and lists one record per CDR3 protein. The sample shows some 240,000 distinct CDR3 sequences, roughly 4.8% of them seen only once. Study conclusions and caveats: Overlap between CD4 and CD8 compartments was detected for a small share of clonotypes. The booster saw the reappearance of most primary-vaccination clones (roughly 96% CD4, 88% CD8).

The chain uses TRBV15 and TRBJ2-7; D might be TRBD2 (5 bases). This material consisted of CD4+ T cells sorted from PBMCs, taken on the day of the yellow fever booster vaccination. The origin of this receptor is a man younger than 35 who received the YFV17D yellow fever vaccine. The CDR3 DNA sequence: TGTGCCACCGGGCGGGCGGACGAGCAGTACTTC. It codes for CATGRADEQYF.